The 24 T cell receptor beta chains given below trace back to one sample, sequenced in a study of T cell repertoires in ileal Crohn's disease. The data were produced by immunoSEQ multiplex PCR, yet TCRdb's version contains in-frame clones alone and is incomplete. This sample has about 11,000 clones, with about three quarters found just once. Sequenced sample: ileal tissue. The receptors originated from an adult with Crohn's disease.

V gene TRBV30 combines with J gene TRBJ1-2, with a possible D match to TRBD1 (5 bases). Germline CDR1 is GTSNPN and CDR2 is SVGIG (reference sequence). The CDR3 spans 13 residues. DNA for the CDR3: TGTGCAGCCCGCCCAGGGCTCTGGGGCGGCTACACCTTC. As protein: CAARPGLWGGYTF.

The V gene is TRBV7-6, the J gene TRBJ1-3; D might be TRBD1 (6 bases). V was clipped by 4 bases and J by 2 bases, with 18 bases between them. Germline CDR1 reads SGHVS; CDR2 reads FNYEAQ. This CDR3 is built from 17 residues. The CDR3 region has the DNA TGTGCCAGCAGCTCCCGACAGGCTATGGATGCTGGAAACACCATATATTTT. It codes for CASSSRQAMDAGNTIYF.

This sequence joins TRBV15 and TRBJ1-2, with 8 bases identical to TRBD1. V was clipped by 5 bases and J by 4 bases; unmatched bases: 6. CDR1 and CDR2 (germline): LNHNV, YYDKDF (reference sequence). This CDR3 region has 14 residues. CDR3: CATSQGQGGYGYTF. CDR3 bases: TGTGCCACCAGCCAAGGACAGGGAGGCTATGGCTACACCTTC.

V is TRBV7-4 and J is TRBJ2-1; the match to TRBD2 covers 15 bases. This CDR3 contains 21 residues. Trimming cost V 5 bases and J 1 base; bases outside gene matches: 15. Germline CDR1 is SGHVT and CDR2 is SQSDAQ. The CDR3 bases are TGTGCCAGCAGCACAGTACCGGGACTAGCGGGGGGAACTAAATCCTACAATGAGCAGTTCTTC. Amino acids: CASSTVPGLAGGTKSYNEQFF. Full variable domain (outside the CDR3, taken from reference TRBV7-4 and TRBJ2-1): GAGVSQSPRYKVAKRGRDVALRCDSISGHVTLYWYRQTLGQGSEVLTYSQSDAQRDKSGRPSGRFSAERPERSVSTLKIQRTEQGDSAVYLCASSTVPGLAGGTKSYNEQFFGPGTRLTVL.

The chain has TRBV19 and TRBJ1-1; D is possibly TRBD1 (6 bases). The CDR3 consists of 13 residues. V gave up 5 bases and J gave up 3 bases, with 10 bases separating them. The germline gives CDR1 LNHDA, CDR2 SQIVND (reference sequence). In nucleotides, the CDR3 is TGTGCCAGTAGTGTACAGGGTTACACTGAAGCTTTCTTT. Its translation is CASSVQGYTEAFF. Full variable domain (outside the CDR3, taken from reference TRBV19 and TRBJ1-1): DGGITQSPKYLFRKEGQNVTLSCEQNLNHDAMYWYRQDPGQGLRLIYYSQIVNDFQKGDIAEGYSVSREKKESFPLTVTSAQKNPTAFYLCASSVQGYTEAFFGQGTRLTVV.

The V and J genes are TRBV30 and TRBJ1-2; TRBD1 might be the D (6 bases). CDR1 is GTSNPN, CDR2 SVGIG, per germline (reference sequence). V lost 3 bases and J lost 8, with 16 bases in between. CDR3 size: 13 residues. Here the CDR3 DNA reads TGTGCCTGGAGCGGAGGTTCAGGGGTAGGCTACACCTTC. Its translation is CAWSGGSGVGYTF.

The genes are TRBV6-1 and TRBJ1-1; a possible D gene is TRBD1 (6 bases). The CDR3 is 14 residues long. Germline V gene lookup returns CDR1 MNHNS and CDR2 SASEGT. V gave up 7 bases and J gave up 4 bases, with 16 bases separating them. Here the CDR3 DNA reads TGTGCCAGCACCCGGTACAGGGATCGCACTGAAGCTTTCTTT. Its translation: CASTRYRDRTEAFF.

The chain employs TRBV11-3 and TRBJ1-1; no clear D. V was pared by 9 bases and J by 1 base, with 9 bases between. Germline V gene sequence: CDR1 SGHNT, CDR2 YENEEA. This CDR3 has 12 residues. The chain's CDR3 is CASLDGNTEAFF. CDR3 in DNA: TGTGCCAGTTTAGATGGGAACACTGAAGCTTTCTTT.

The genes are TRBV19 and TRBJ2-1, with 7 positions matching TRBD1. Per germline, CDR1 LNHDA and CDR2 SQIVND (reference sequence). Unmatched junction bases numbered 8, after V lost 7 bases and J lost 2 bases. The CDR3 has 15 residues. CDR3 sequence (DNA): TGTGCCAGTACCCTGGACAGGAACACCTACAATGAGCAGTTCTTC. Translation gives CASTLDRNTYNEQFF.

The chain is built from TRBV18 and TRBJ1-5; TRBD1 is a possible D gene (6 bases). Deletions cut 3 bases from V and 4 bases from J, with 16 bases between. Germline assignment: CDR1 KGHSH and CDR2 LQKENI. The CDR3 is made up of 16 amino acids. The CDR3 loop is CASSPLGPGANQPQHF. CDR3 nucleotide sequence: TGTGCCAGCTCACCCTTAGGGCCAGGGGCTAATCAGCCCCAGCATTTT.

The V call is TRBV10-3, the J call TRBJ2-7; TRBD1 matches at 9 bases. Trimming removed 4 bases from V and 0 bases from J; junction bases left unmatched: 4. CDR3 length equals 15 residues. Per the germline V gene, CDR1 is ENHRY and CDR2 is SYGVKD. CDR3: CAISGDREGSYEQYF. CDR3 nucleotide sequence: TGTGCCATCAGTGGGGACAGGGAAGGCTCCTACGAGCAGTACTTC.

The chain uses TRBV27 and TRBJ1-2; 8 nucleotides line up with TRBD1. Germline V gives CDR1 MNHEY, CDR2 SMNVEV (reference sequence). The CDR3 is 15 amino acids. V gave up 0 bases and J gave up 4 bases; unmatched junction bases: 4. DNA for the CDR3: TGTGCCAGCAGTTTATCGGCAGGGGGCGCCTATGGCTACACCTTC. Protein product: CASSLSAGGAYGYTF.

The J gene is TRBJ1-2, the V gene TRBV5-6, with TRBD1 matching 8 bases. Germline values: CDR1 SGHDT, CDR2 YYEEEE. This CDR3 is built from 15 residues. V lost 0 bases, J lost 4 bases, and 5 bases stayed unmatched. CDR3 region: CASSLDGQGPYGYTF. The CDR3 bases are TGTGCCAGCAGCTTGGACGGACAGGGCCCCTATGGCTACACCTTC.

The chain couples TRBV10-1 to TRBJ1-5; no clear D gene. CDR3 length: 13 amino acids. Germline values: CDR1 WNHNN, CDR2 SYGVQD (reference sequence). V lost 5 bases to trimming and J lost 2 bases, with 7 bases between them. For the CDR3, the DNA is TGCGCCAGCAGTACCCAGGGCAATCAGCCCCAGCATTTT. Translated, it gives CASSTQGNQPQHF.

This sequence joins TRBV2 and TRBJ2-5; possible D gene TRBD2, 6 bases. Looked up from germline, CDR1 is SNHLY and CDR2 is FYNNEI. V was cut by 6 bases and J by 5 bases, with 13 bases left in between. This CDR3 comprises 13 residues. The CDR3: CASRLTGVETQYF. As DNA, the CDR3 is TGTGCCAGCAGATTAACGGGGGTCGAGACCCAGTACTTC.

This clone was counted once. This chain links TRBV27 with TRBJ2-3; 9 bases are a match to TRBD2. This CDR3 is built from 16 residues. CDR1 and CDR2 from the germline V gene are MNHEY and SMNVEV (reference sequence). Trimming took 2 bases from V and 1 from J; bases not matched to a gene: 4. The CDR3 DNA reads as TGTGCCAGCAGTTTAAAGGGACTAGCCGGCACAGATACGCAGTATTTT. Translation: CASSLKGLAGTDTQYF.

This CDR3 reads CASRGQGKSSPLHF. DNA for the CDR3: TGTGCCAGTAGGGGACAGGGGAAGAGTTCACCCCTCCACTTT. The chain links TRBV19 to TRBJ1-6; 10 positions match TRBD1. Germline V lookup: CDR1 LNHDA, CDR2 SQIVND (reference sequence). There are 14 residues in the CDR3. V shed 6 bases and J 9 bases; nucleotides not matched to a gene: 5.

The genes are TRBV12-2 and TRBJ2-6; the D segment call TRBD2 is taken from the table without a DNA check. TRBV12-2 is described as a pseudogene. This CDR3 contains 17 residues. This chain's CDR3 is CASLWGGALGGANVLTF. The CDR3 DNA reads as TGTGCAAGTCTCTGGGGGGGGGCCCTGGGAGGGGCCAACGTCCTGACTTTC.

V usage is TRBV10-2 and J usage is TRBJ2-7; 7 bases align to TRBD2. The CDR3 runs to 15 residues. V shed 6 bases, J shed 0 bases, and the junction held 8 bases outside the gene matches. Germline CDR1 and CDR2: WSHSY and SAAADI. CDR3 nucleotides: TGCGCCAGCAGCGCCGCGGGGGTAAGCTCCTACGAGCAGTACTTC. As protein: CASSAAGVSSYEQYF.

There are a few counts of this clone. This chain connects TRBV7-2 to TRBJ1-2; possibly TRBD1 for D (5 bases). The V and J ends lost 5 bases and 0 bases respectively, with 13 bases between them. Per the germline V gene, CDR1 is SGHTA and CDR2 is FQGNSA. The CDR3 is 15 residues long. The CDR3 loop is CASSAGRAPNYGYTF. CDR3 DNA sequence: TGTGCCAGCAGCGCAGGGAGGGCCCCTAACTATGGCTACACCTTC.

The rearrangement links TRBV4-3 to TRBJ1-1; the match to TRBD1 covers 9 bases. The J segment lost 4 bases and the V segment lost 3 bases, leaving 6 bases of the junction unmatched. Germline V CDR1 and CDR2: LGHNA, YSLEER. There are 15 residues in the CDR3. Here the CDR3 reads CASSQGDRAGTEAFF. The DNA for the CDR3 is TGCGCCAGCAGCCAGGGGGACAGGGCCGGCACTGAAGCTTTCTTT.

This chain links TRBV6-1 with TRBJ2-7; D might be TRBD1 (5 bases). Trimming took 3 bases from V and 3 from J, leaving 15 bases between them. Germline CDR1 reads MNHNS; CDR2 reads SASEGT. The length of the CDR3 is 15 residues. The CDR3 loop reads CASSEGPTGDYEQYF. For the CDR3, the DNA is TGTGCCAGCAGTGAGGGTCCAACAGGAGACTACGAGCAGTACTTC.

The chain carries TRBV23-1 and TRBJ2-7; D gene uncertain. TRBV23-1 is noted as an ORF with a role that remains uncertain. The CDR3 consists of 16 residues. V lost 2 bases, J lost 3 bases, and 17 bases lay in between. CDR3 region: CASSQRLDSTYYEQYF. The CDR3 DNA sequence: TGCGCCAGCAGTCAACGCCTCGACTCGACTTACTACGAGCAGTACTTC.

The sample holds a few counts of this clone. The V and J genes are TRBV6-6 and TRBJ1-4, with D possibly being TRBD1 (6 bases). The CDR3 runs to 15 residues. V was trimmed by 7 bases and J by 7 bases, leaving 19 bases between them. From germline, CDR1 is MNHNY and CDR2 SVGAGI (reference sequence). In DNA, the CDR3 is TGTGCCAGCAAGGACAGTGGGAGCGGGAGTGAAAAACTGTTTTTT. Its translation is CASKDSGSGSEKLFF.